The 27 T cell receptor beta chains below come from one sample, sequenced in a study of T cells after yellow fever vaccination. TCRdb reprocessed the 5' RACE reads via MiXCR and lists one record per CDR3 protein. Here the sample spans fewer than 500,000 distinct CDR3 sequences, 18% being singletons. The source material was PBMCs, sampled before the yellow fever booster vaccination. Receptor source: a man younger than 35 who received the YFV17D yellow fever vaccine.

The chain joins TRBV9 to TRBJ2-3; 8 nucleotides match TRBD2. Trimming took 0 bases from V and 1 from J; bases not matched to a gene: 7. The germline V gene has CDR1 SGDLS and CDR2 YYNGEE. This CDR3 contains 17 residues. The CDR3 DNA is TGTGCCAGCAGCGTAGGGAGCGGGAGTGGCGGCACAGATACGCAGTATTTT. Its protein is CASSVGSGSGGTDTQYF.

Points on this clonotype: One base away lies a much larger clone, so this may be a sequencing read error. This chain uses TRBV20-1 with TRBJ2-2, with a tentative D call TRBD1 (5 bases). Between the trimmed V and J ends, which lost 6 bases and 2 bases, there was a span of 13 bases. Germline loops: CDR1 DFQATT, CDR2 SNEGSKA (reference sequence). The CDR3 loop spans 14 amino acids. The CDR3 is CSAAWTTNTGELFF. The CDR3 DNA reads TGCAGTGCCGCCTGGACAACTAACACCGGGGAGCTGTTTTTT.

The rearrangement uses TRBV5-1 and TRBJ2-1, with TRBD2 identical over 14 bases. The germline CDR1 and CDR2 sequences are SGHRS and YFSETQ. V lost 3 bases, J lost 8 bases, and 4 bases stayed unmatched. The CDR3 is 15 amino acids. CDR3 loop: CASSSPGLAGDEQFF. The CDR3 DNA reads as TGCGCCAGCAGCTCGCCGGGACTAGCGGGGGATGAGCAGTTCTTC.

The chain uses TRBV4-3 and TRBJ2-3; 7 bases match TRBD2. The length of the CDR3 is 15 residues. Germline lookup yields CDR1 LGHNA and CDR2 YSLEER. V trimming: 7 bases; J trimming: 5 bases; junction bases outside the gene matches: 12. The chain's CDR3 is CASTRVAGVRDTQYF. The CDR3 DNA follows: TGCGCCAGCACGAGGGTGGCGGGGGTTAGAGATACGCAGTATTTT.

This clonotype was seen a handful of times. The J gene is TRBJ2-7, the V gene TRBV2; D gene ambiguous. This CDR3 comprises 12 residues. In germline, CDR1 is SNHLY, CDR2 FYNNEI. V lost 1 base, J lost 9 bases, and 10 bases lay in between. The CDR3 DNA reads TGTGCCAGCAGTGAAGACCAGAACAGGCAGTACTTC. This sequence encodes CASSEDQNRQYF.

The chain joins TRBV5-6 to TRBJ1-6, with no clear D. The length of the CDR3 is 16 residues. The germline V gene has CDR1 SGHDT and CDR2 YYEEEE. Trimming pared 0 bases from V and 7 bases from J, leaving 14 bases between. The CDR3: CASSLVFRIRNSPLHF. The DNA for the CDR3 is TGTGCCAGCAGCTTGGTGTTTCGTATTAGGAATTCACCCCTCCACTTT. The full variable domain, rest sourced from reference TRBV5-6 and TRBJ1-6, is DAGVTQSPTHLIKTRGQQVTLRCSPKSGHDTVSWYQQALGQGPQFIFQYYEEEERQRGNFPDRFSGHQFPNYSSELNVNALLLGDSALYLCASSLVFRIRNSPLHFGNGTRLTVT.

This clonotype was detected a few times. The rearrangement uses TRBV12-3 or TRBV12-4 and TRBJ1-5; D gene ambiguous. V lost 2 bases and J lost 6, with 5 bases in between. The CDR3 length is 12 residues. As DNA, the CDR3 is TGTGCCAGCAGTTTATGGTCTCAGCCCCAGCATTTT. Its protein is CASSLWSQPQHF.

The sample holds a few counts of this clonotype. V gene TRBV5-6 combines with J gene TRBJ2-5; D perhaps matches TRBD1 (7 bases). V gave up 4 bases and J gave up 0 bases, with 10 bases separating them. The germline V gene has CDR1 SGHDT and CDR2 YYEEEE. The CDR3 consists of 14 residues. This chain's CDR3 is CASSAGQNQETQYF. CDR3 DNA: TGTGCCAGCAGCGCGGGACAGAACCAAGAGACCCAGTACTTC.

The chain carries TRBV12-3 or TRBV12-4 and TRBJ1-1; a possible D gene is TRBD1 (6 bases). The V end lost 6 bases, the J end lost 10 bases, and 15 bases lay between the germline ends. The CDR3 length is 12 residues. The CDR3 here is CASSIRRGLAFF. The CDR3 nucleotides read TGTGCCAGCAGCATTCGTAGGGGGTTAGCTTTCTTT.

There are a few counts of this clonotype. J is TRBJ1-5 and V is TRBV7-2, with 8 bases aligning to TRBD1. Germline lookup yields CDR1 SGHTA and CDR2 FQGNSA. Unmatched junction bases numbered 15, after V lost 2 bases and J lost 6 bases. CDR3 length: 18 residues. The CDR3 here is CASSLRPAGQGMGQPQHF. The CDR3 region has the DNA TGTGCCAGCAGCTTACGCCCGGCAGGACAGGGTATGGGTCAGCCCCAGCATTTT.

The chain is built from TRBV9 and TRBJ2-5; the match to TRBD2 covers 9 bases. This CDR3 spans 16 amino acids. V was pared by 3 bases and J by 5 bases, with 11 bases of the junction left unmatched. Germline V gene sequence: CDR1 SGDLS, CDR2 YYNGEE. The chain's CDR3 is CASSGPSGARRETQYF. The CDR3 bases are TGTGCCAGCAGCGGACCTAGCGGGGCCCGCCGGGAGACCCAGTACTTC.

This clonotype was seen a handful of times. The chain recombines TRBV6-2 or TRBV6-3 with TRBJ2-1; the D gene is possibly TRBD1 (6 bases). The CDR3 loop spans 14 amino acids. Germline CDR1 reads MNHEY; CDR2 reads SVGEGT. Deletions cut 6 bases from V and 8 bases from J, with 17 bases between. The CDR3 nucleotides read TGTGCCAGCAGCGACACTACAGGGAGCGATGAGCAGTTCTTC. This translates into CASSDTTGSDEQFF.

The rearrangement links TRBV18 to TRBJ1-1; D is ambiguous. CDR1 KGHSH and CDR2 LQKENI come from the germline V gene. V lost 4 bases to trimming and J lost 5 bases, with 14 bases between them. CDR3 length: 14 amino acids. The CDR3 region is CASSLQKSQTEAFF. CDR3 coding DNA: TGTGCCAGCTCACTACAGAAATCTCAGACTGAAGCTTTCTTT.

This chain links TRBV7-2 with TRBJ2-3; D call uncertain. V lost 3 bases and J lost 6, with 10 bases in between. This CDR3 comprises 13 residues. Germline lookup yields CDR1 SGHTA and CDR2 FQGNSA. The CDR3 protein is CASSFQWKDTQYF. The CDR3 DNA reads TGTGCCAGCAGCTTCCAGTGGAAGGATACGCAGTATTTT.

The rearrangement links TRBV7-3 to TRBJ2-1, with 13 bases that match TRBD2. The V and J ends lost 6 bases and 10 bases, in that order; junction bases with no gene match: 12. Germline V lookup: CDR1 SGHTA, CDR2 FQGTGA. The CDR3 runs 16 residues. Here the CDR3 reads CASSRSLAGGNTEQFF. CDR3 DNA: TGTGCCAGCAGTCGGTCACTAGCGGGGGGGAACACGGAGCAGTTCTTC.

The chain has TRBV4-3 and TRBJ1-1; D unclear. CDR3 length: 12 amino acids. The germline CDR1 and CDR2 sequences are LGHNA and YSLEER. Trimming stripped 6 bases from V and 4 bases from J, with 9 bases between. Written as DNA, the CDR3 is TGCGCCAGCAGTGTGGGGAGCACTGAAGCTTTCTTT. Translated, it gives CASSVGSTEAFF.

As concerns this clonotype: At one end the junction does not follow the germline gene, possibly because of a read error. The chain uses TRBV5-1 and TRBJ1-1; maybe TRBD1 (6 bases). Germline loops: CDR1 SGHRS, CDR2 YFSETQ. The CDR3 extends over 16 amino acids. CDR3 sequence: CTSSETGAGSFVEAFF. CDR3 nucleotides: TGCACCAGCAGCGAGACGGGGGCGGGGAGTTTCGTCGAAGCTTTCTTT. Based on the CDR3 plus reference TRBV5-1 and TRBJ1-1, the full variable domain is KAGVTQTPRYLIKTRGQQVTLSCSPISGHRSVSWYQQTPGQGLQFLFEYFSETQRNKGNFPGRFSGRQFSNSRSEMNVSTLELGDSALYLCTSSETGAGSFVEAFFGQGTRLTVV.

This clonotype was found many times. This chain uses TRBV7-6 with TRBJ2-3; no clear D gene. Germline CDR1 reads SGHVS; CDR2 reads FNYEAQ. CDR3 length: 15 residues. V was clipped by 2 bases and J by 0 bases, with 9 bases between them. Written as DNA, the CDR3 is TGTGCCAGCAGCTTACGGCAAGACAGCACAGATACGCAGTATTTT. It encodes CASSLRQDSTDTQYF.

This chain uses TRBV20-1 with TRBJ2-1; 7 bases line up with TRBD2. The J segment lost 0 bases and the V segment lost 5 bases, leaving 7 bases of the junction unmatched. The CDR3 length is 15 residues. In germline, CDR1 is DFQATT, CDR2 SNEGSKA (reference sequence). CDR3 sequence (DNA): TGCAGTGCTTTCTCCGGGACTACCTCCTACAATGAGCAGTTCTTC. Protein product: CSAFSGTTSYNEQFF.

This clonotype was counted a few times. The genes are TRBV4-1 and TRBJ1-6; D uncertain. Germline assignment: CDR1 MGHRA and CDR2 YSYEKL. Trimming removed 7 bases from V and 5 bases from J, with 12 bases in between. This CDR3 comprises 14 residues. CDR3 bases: TGCGCCAGCATGGTAGCGCCGAATAATTCACCCCTCCACTTT. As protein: CASMVAPNNSPLHF.

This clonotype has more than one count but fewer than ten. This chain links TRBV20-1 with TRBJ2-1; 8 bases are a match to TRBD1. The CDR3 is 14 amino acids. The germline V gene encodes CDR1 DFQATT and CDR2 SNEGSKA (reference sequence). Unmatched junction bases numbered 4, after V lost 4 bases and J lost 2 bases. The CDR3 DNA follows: TGCAGTGCTACTTACAGGGGGACCTACAATGAGCAGTTCTTC. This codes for CSATYRGTYNEQFF.

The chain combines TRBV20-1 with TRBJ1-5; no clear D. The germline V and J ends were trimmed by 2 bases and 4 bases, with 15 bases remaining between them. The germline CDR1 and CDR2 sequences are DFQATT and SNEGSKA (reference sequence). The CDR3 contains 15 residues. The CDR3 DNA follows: TGCAGTGCTAGAAAGGTGGGTGGGCTTAATCAGCCCCAGCATTTT. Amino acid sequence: CSARKVGGLNQPQHF.

In DNA, the CDR3 is TGTGCCTCCTTATATTCTACTGAAGCTTTCTTT. Residues: CASLYSTEAFF. V usage is TRBV6-1 and J usage is TRBJ1-1; D is ambiguous. Trimming took off 11 bases at V and 5 bases at J, with 12 bases between the two ends. This CDR3 is built from 11 residues. In germline, CDR1 is MNHNS, CDR2 SASEGT.

CDR3 protein: CASSNRGFSGNTIYF. CDR3 coding DNA: TGTGCCAGCAGTAACAGGGGGTTCTCTGGAAACACCATATATTTT. This chain uses TRBV12-3 or TRBV12-4 with TRBJ1-3; TRBD1 matches at 8 bases. The CDR3 covers 15 residues. The ends lost 5 bases at V and 0 bases at J; junction bases unmatched: 3.

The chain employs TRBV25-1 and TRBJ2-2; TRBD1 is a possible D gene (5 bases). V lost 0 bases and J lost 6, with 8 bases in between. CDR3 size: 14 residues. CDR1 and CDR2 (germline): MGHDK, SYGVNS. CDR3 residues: CASSEYFRAGELFF. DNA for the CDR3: TGTGCCAGCAGTGAATATTTCAGGGCCGGGGAGCTGTTTTTT.

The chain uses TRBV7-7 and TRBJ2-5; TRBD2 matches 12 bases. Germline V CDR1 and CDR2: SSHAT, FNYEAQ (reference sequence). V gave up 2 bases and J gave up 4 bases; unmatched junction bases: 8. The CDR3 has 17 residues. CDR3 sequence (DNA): TGTGCCAGCAGCTTATATCTAGCGGGGGGGCCGGGAGAGACCCAGTACTTC. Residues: CASSLYLAGGPGETQYF.

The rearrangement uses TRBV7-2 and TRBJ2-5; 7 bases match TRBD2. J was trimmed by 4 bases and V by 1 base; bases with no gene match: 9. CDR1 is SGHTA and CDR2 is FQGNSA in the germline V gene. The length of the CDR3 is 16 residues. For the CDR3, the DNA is TGTGCCAGCAGCTTAGGGGGGAGCGGGGTCGGAGAGACCCAGTACTTC. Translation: CASSLGGSGVGETQYF. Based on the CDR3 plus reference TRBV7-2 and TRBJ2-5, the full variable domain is GAGVSQSPSNKVTEKGKDVELRCDPISGHTALYWYRQSLGQGLEFLIYFQGNSAPDKSGLPSDRFSAERTGGSVSTLTIQRTQQEDSAVYLCASSLGGSGVGETQYFGPGTRLLVL.